The 10 T cell receptor beta chains below all came from one sample that was sequenced in a study of blood T cell repertoires in COVID-19. Repertoires were generated with immunoSEQ multiplex PCR, while TCRdb's copy carries only in-frame clones and drops some. Altogether 100,000 to 130,000 clones are present, 71% being singletons, with the ten largest covering about 1.8%. The sequenced sample was peripheral blood. The receptors were gathered from a woman between 40 and 55 years old with acute or convalescent COVID-19.

The V gene is TRBV5-6, the J gene TRBJ1-3; no clear D gene. The CDR3 sequence is 14 residues long. V shed 2 bases and J shed 4 bases, with 10 bases lying between them. The germline gives CDR1 SGHDT, CDR2 YYEEEE. The CDR3 region has the DNA TGTGCCAGCAGCTTTGGCGGAGTCGGAAACACCATATATTTT. As protein: CASSFGGVGNTIYF.

The chain recombines TRBV7-2 with TRBJ2-1; D perhaps matches TRBD1 (5 bases). Trimming took 4 bases from V and 10 from J, leaving 11 bases between them. CDR1 is SGHTA, CDR2 FQGNSA, per germline. There are 12 residues in the CDR3. Written as DNA, the CDR3 is TGTGCCAGCAGCTCATCAGGGTACGAGCAGTTCTTC. Its translation: CASSSSGYEQFF.

The chain recombines TRBV7-2 with TRBJ1-1; no firm D call. The CDR3 runs 15 residues. CDR1 SGHTA and CDR2 FQGNSA come from the germline V gene. V lost 2 bases to trimming and J lost 1 base, with 11 bases between them. The CDR3: CASSLNPGGNTEAFF. CDR3 coding DNA: TGTGCCAGCAGCTTAAACCCCGGCGGGAACACTGAAGCTTTCTTT.

The rearrangement uses TRBV27 and TRBJ2-7, with 7 bases fitting TRBD1. The junction had 6 bases not matched to a gene; V was cut back by 5 bases and J by 2 bases. This CDR3 is 14 amino acids long. The germline V gene encodes CDR1 MNHEY and CDR2 SMNVEV (reference sequence). The CDR3 sequence: CASSAGTDTYEQYF. DNA for the CDR3: TGTGCCAGCAGTGCCGGGACAGATACCTACGAGCAGTACTTC.

This clone showed up just once. The chain couples TRBV4-1 to TRBJ2-2; D uncertain. Germline values: CDR1 MGHRA, CDR2 YSYEKL. CDR3 size: 16 residues. V dropped 0 bases and J dropped 5 bases, with 13 bases sitting between them. This CDR3 reads CASSQEVAYSTGELFF. The CDR3 coding sequence is TGCGCCAGCAGCCAAGAGGTCGCGTATTCAACCGGGGAGCTGTTTTTT.

The genes are TRBV6-4 and TRBJ2-3; 8 positions match TRBD2. Trimming at V came to 5 bases and at J to 2 bases, leaving 3 bases not matched to a gene. The length of the CDR3 is 14 residues. Germline V lookup: CDR1 MRHNA, CDR2 SNTAGT. The CDR3 coding sequence is TGTGCCAGCAGTCCCGGGGGGGACACAGATACGCAGTATTTT. Amino acid sequence: CASSPGGDTDTQYF.

The rearrangement uses TRBV5-1 and TRBJ2-3; 11 nucleotides match TRBD1. The CDR3 covers 15 residues. V shed 3 bases and J 5 bases; nucleotides not matched to a gene: 5. Germline assignment: CDR1 SGHRS and CDR2 YFSETQ. The CDR3 reads CASSSTGTGGDTQYF. CDR3 sequence (DNA): TGCGCCAGCAGCTCCACCGGGACAGGGGGAGATACGCAGTATTTT.

This clone was picked up a small number of times. The chain employs TRBV4-2 and TRBJ1-2; D is unresolved. The CDR3 spans 16 residues. The germline V gene has CDR1 LGHNA and CDR2 YNFKEQ. V dropped 0 bases and J dropped 0 bases, with 11 bases sitting between them. The chain's CDR3 is CASSQEKKAANYGYTF. For the CDR3, the DNA is TGTGCCAGCAGCCAAGAGAAAAAGGCGGCTAACTATGGCTACACCTTC.

This clone was counted a few times. This chain uses TRBV6-5 with TRBJ1-6; D is unclear. Trimming left V 6 bases short and J 6 bases short, with 15 bases between. This CDR3 is 15 amino acids long. Germline V gene lookup returns CDR1 MNHEY and CDR2 SVGAGI. The CDR3 protein is CASSVSRDLNSPLHF. Written as DNA, the CDR3 is TGTGCCAGCAGCGTATCCCGGGATCTTAATTCACCCCTCCACTTT.

This sequence joins TRBV9 and TRBJ2-2; D call uncertain. The germline V gene encodes CDR1 SGDLS and CDR2 YYNGEE. V lost 0 bases to trimming and J lost 1 base, with 10 bases between them. The CDR3 loop spans 16 amino acids. Here the CDR3 reads CASSVAPTLNTGELFF. The CDR3, as DNA: TGTGCCAGCAGCGTAGCTCCTACCTTGAACACCGGGGAGCTGTTTTTT.